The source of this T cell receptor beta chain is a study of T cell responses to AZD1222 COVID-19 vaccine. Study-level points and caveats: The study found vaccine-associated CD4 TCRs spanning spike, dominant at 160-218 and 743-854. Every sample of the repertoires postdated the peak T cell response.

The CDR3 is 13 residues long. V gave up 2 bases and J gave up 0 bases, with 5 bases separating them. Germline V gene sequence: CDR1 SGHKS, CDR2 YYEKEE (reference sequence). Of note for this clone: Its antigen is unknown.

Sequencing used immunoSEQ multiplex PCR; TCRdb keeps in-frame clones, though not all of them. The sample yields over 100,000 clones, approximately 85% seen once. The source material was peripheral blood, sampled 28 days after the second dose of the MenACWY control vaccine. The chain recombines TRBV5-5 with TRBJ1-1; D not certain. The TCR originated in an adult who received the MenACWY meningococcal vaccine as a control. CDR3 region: CASSFILNTEAFF. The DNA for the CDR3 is TGTGCCAGCAGCTTTATACTGAACACTGAAGCTTTCTTT.